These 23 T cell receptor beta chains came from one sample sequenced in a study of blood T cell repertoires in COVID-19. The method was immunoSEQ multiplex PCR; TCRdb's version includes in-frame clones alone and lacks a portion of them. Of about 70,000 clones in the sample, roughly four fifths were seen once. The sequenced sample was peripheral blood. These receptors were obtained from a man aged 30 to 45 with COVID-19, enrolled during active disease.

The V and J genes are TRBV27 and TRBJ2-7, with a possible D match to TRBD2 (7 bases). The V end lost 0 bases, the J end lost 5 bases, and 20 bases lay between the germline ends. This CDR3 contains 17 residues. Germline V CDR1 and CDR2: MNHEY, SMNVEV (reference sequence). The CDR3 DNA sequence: TGTGCCAGCAGTTTATCCCCCCACCCCGGGGGGCGGGACGAGCAGTACTTC. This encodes CASSLSPHPGGRDEQYF.

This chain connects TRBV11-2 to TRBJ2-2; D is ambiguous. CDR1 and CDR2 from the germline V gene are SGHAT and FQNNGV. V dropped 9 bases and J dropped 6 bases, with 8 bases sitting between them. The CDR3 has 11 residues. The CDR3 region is CASLAAGELFF. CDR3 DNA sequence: TGTGCCAGTTTAGCCGCCGGGGAGCTGTTTTTT.

CDR3 protein: CATSMLSGRAPHEQYF. In DNA form, the CDR3 reads TGTGCCACCAGCATGCTAAGCGGGAGGGCTCCCCACGAGCAGTACTTC. The chain uses TRBV15 and TRBJ2-7, with 10 bases identical to TRBD2. With 4 bases clipped from V and 5 bases from J, the junction kept 11 bases outside the gene matches. This CDR3 has 16 residues. Germline values: CDR1 LNHNV, CDR2 YYDKDF (reference sequence).

The chain's CDR3 is CASSISLVGLREQYF. In DNA form, the CDR3 reads TGTGCCAGCAGTATTAGCCTAGTGGGGCTCCGGGAGCAGTACTTC. This chain uses TRBV28 with TRBJ2-7, with D maybe TRBD1 (5 bases). Per the germline V gene, CDR1 is MDHEN and CDR2 is SYDVKM. The V end was cut by 5 bases, the J end by 7 bases, with 21 bases between. The CDR3 is 15 residues long.

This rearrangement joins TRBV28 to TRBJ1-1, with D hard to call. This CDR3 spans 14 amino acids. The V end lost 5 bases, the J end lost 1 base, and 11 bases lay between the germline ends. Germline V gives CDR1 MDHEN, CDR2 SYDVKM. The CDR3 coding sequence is TGTGCCAGCAGTCGGCGACGAGGGAACACTGAAGCTTTCTTT. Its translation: CASSRRRGNTEAFF.

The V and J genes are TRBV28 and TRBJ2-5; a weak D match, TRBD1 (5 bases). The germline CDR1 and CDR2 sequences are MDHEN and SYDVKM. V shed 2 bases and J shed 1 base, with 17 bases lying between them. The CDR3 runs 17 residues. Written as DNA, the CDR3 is TGTGCCAGCAGTTTAGGCAGGGTAGTTGGCGGCCAAGAGACCCAGTACTTC. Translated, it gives CASSLGRVVGGQETQYF.

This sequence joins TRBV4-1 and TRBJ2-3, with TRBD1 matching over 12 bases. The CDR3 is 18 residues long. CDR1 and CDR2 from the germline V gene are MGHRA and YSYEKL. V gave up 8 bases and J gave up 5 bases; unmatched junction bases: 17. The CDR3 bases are TGCGCCAGCCGCACCCAAACCGGGACAGGGGGCAGGGGAGATACGCAGTATTTT. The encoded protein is CASRTQTGTGGRGDTQYF.

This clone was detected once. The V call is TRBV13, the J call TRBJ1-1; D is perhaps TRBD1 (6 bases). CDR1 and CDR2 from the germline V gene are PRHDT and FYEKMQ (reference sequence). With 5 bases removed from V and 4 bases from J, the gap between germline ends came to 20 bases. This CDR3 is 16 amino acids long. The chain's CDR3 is CASSPWARETGTEAFF. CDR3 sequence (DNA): TGTGCCAGCAGCCCATGGGCCAGGGAGACAGGCACTGAAGCTTTCTTT. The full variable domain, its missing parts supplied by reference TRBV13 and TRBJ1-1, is AAGVIQSPRHLIKEKRETATLKCYPIPRHDTVYWYQQGPGQDPQFLISFYEKMQSDKGSIPDRFSAQQFSDYHSELNMSSLELGDSALYFCASSPWARETGTEAFFGQGTRLTVV.

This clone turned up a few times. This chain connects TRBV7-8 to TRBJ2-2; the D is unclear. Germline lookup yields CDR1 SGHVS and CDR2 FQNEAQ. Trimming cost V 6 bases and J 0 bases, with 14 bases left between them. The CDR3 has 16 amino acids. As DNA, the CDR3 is TGTGCCAGCAGGCCTCAAGGCGGCTCGAACACCGGGGAGCTGTTTTTT. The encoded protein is CASRPQGGSNTGELFF.

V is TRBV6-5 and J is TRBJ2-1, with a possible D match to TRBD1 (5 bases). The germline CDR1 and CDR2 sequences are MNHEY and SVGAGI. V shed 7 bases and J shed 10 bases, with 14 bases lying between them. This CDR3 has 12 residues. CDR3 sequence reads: CASNSGSKEQFF. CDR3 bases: TGTGCCAGCAACTCAGGGTCTAAAGAGCAGTTCTTC.

The CDR3 is CASSESGTGKNEQYF. CDR3 DNA sequence: TGTGCCAGCAGTGAGAGTGGGACAGGGAAAAACGAGCAGTACTTC. The V gene is TRBV6-1, the J gene TRBJ2-7, with 9 bases matching TRBD1. Germline values: CDR1 MNHNS, CDR2 SASEGT. The CDR3 extends over 15 amino acids. V lost 3 bases, J lost 5 bases, and 8 bases stayed unmatched.

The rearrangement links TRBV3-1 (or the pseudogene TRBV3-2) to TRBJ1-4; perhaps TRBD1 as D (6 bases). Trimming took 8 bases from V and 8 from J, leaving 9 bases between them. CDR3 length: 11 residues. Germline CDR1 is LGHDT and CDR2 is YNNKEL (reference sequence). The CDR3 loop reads CASGTGEKLFF. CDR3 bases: TGTGCCAGCGGTACAGGGGAAAAACTGTTTTTT.

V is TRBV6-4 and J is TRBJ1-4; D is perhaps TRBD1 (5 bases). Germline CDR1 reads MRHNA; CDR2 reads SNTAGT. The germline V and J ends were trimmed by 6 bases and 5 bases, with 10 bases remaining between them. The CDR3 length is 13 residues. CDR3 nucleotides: TGTGCCAGCAGAGGTGCAGGGAATGAAAAACTGTTTTTT. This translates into CASRGAGNEKLFF.

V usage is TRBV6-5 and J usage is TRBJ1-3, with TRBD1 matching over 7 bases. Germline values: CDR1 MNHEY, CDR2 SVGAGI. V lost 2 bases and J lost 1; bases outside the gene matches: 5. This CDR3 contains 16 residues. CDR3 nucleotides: TGTGCCAGCAGTTACAGGGCAGGGGGATCTGGAAACACCATATATTTT. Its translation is CASSYRAGGSGNTIYF.

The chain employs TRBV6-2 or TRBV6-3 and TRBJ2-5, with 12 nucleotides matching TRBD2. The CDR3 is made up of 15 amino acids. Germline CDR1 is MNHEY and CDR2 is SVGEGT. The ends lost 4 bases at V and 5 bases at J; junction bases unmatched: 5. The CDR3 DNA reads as TGTGCCAGCAGTTCTAGCGGGAGGGCCCATGAGACCCAGTACTTC. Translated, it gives CASSSSGRAHETQYF.

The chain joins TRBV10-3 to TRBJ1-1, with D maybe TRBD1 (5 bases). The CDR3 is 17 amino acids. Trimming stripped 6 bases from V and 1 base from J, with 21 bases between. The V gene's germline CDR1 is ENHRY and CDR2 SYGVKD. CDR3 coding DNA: TGTGCCATCAGAGAGGCGCAGGGTTCATTGGCGAACACTGAAGCTTTCTTT. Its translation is CAIREAQGSLANTEAFF.

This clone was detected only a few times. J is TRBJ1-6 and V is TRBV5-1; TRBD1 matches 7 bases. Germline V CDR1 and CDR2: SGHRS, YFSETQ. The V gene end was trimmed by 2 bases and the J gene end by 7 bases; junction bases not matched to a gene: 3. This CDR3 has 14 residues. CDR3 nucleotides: TGCGCCAGCAGCTTCGGGACAGAGAATTCACCCCTCCACTTT. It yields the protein CASSFGTENSPLHF. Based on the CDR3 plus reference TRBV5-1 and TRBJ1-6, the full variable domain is KAGVTQTPRYLIKTRGQQVTLSCSPISGHRSVSWYQQTPGQGLQFLFEYFSETQRNKGNFPGRFSGRQFSNSRSEMNVSTLELGDSALYLCASSFGTENSPLHFGNGTRLTVT.

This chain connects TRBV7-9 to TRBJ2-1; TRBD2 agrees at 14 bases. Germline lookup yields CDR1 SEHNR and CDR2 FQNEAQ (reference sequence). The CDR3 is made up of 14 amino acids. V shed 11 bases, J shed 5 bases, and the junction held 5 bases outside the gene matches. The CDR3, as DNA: TGTGCCGTACGGGGACTAGCGGGAGACAATGAGCAGTTCTTC. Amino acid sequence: CAVRGLAGDNEQFF.

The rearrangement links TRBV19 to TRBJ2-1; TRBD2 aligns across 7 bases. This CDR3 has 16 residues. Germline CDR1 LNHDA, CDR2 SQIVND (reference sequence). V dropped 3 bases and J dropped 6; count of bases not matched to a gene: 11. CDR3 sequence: CASSMSPSGPGNEQFF. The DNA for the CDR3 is TGTGCCAGTAGTATGTCGCCTAGCGGCCCTGGCAATGAGCAGTTCTTC.

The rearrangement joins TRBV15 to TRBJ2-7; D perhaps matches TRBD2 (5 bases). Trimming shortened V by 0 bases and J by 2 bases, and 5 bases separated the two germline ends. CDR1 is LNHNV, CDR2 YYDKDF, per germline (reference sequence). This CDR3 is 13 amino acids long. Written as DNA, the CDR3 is TGTGCCACCAGCAGAGAACTAGCCTACGAGCAGTACTTC. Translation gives CATSRELAYEQYF.

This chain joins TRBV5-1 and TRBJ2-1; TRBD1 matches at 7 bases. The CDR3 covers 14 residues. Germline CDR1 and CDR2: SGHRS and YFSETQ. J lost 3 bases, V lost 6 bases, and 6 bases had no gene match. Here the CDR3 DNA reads TGCGCCAGCAAACCGGGACAGAGCTACAATGAGCAGTTCTTC. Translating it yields CASKPGQSYNEQFF.

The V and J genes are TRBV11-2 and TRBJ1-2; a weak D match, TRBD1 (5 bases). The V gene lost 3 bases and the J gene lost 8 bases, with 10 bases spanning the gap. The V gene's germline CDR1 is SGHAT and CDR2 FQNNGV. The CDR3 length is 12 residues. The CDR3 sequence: CASSFTGSGYTF. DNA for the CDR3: TGTGCCAGCAGCTTCACAGGATCCGGCTACACCTTC.

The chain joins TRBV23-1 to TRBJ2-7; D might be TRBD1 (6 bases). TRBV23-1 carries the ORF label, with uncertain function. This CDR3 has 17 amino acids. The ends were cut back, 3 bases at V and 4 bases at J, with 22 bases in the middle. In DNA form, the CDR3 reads TGCGCCAGCAGTCACTTAAACAGGGTCCAAGTCATTTACGAGCAGTACTTC. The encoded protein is CASSHLNRVQVIYEQYF.